This T cell receptor (beta chain) was recovered during a study of OX40 agonist ivuxolimab in advanced cancers. Overall study: Patients were treated with intravenous ivuxolimab, dosed at 0.01 to 10 mg/kg and infused every 2 weeks.

Comment on this clone: Its antigen is unidentified.

Whole-study findings and limits: Part of the nonresponder group also had normalized T-cell clonal expansion that was low. CD4+ and CD8+ blood T cells expanded clonally by week 6 at 0.1 to 3.0 mg/kg.

This CDR3 is built from 15 residues. Looked up from germline, CDR1 is SGHRS and CDR2 is YFSETQ. Trimming left V 4 bases short and J 4 bases short, with 16 bases between. Some clones are missing from TCRdb's copy, which holds only in-frame ones; the method was immunoSEQ multiplex PCR. This table holds about 76,000 clones, approximately 85% found once. The rearrangement links TRBV5-1 to TRBJ2-3; D remains ambiguous. Source: CD4+ or CD8+ T cells sorted from blood, taken in a trial of the OX40 agonist ivuxolimab. The TCR comes from an adult with an advanced solid tumor such as melanoma, head and neck, liver or kidney cancer. CDR3 sequence reads: CASSNRAGGADTQYF. The CDR3 coding sequence is TGCGCCAGCAGCAATAGGGCCGGCGGCGCAGATACGCAGTATTTT. Together with reference TRBV5-1 and TRBJ2-3, the CDR3 gives the full variable domain: KAGVTQTPRYLIKTRGQQVTLSCSPISGHRSVSWYQQTPGQGLQFLFEYFSETQRNKGNFPGRFSGRQFSNSRSEMNVSTLELGDSALYLCASSNRAGGADTQYFGPGTRLTVL.